Following are 3 T cell receptor beta chains from one sample sequenced in a study of memory CD4+ T cells and cytomegalovirus serostatus. The table came from immunoSEQ multiplex PCR; TCRdb's copy has only in-frame clones and leaves some out. The sample yields more than 40,000 clones, about 79% seen once. Single viable CD3+CD4+CD8-CD45RO+ cells were sorted as the memory CD4+ T cells. The sample was memory CD4+ T cells from blood. The receptors shown here come from an adult in good health and CMV-seronegative.

The genes are TRBV7-2 and TRBJ1-5; no reliable D call. The V end was cut by 1 base, the J end by 5 bases, with 9 bases between. In germline, CDR1 is SGHTA, CDR2 FQGNSA. This CDR3 spans 14 amino acids. CDR3 bases: TGTGCCAGCAGCTTAGAGGGCAGGCATCAGCCCCAGCATTTT. Its translation is CASSLEGRHQPQHF.

This clone has only one observation. V and J are TRBV7-2 and TRBJ2-2; 12 bases are shared with TRBD2. Germline V gene sequence: CDR1 SGHTA, CDR2 FQGNSA. This CDR3 spans 18 amino acids. Losses at the gene ends were 1 base for V and 2 bases for J; bases not matched to a gene: 5. The CDR3 DNA is TGTGCCAGCAGCTTAGACGCTAGCGGGAGGGGTAACACCGGGGAGCTGTTTTTT. Translation gives CASSLDASGRGNTGELFF.

The rearrangement joins TRBV4-2 to TRBJ2-5; D perhaps matches TRBD2 (5 bases). Germline-derived CDR1 and CDR2 are LGHNA and YNFKEQ. The CDR3 runs 16 residues. The V end lost 8 bases, the J end lost 5 bases, and 24 bases lay between the germline ends. The CDR3 is CASGSASTSGGETQYF. DNA for the CDR3: TGTGCCAGCGGTAGCGCGTCGACCAGCGGTGGGGAGACCCAGTACTTC.